The subject of this entry is one T cell receptor beta chain. Its specificity is not known. These data are taken from a study of vaccination and CD4 T cells after COVID-19. The Oncomine TCR Beta short-read assay was what sequenced the DNA obtained from cultured CD4+ T cells. Genomic DNA extraction was carried out from cultured CD4+ T cells. TCRdb called the PCR reads again in MiXCR, with one record for every CDR3 protein. The data contain around 15,000 distinct CDR3 sequences, around three fifths of them singletons. The treatment was: 10-day PBMC culture with coronavirus spike peptide pools or control peptides (ViraFEST assay). The CDR3 totals 12 residues. V was pared by 4 bases and J by 9 bases, with 13 bases between. Germline V gene sequence: CDR1 DFQATT, CDR2 SNEGSKA (reference sequence).

The source material was CD4+ T cells from blood, cultured in vitro. The TCR originated in a human donor who had recovered from COVID-19. The rearrangement joins TRBV20-1 to TRBJ2-1; D may be TRBD1 (6 bases). CDR3: CSATRGAGEQFF. CDR3 DNA sequence: TGCAGTGCTACCAGGGGAGCAGGTGAGCAGTTCTTC.